What follows are 18 T cell receptor beta chains derived from one specimen sequenced in a study of Tregs in tolerant kidney transplant recipients. The data were produced by immunoSEQ multiplex PCR, yet TCRdb's version contains in-frame clones alone and is incomplete. The data contain hundreds of thousands of clones, about 86% of them seen just once; the ten biggest clones take up around 0.61%. Sequenced: CD4+ T cells from blood. Receptors were obtained from a human donor in good health.

The J gene is TRBJ1-1, the V gene TRBV5-1; 7 bases agree with TRBD1. The CDR3 covers 17 residues. V was pared by 7 bases and J by 0 bases, with 15 bases of the junction left unmatched. Looked up from germline, CDR1 is SGHRS and CDR2 is YFSETQ. CDR3 sequence (DNA): TGCGCCAGCCGTGTAGGGACAGCCGATTCTTTGAACACTGAAGCTTTCTTT. Translation gives CASRVGTADSLNTEAFF.

The chain carries TRBV5-4 and TRBJ2-5; 7 bases are shared with TRBD1. Germline CDR1 is SGHNT and CDR2 is YYREEE (reference sequence). Trimming removed 3 bases from V and 4 bases from J; junction bases left unmatched: 6. This CDR3 comprises 14 residues. The CDR3 nucleotides read TGTGCCAGCAGCTACAGGGGATGGGCAGAGACCCAGTACTTC. The encoded protein is CASSYRGWAETQYF.

In its sample, this clone was seen a few times. The chain links TRBV6-6 to TRBJ1-3; the D gene is possibly TRBD1 (6 bases). Germline V lookup: CDR1 MNHNY, CDR2 SVGAGI (reference sequence). CDR3 length: 14 amino acids. The V gene lost 6 bases and the J gene lost 2 bases, with 11 bases spanning the gap. DNA for the CDR3: TGTGCCAGCAGGAAACAGGGAACTGGAAACACCATATATTTT. Protein: CASRKQGTGNTIYF.

This sequence joins TRBV5-1 and TRBJ1-4, with 7 bases fitting TRBD1. Germline CDR1 is SGHRS and CDR2 is YFSETQ. The CDR3 extends over 16 amino acids. V dropped 2 bases and J dropped 8; count of bases not matched to a gene: 12. This CDR3 is CASSFSTQGGNEKLFF. The CDR3 bases are TGCGCCAGCAGCTTCTCCACCCAGGGGGGAAACGAAAAACTGTTTTTT.

This clone was seen only once. This sequence joins TRBV6-4 and TRBJ2-1; 10 nucleotides match TRBD2. The CDR3 is made up of 15 amino acids. The J segment lost 4 bases and the V segment lost 4 bases, leaving 4 bases of the junction unmatched. CDR1 and CDR2 from the germline V gene are MRHNA and SNTAGT. The CDR3 DNA reads as TGTGCCAGCAGTGCCGGACTAGCGGAATACAATGAGCAGTTCTTC. Encoded protein: CASSAGLAEYNEQFF.

About this clone: The sample contains more than one DNA sequence encoding this CDR3. The chain is built from TRBV7-2 and TRBJ1-1; the D gene is possibly TRBD1 (5 bases). CDR1 and CDR2 (germline): SGHTA, FQGNSA. The CDR3 is 14 residues long. V was pared by 5 bases and J by 5 bases, with 15 bases between. This CDR3 reads CASSTRQGGTEAFF. CDR3 bases: TGTGCCAGCAGCACCCGGCAGGGCGGGACTGAAGCTTTCTTT.

This rearrangement joins TRBV11-2 to TRBJ2-1, with a possible D match to TRBD2 (6 bases). The V gene lost 1 base and the J gene lost 2 bases, with 6 bases spanning the gap. CDR1 is SGHAT, CDR2 FQNNGV, per germline. The CDR3 extends over 14 amino acids. The DNA of the CDR3 is TGTGCCAGCAGCTTAGGACTAGCCTACAATGAGCAGTTCTTC. It codes for CASSLGLAYNEQFF.

CDR3: CATGEGINEKLFF. DNA for the CDR3: TGTGCCACTGGGGAGGGGATTAATGAAAAACTGTTTTTT. J is TRBJ1-4 and V is TRBV19; the D gene is possibly TRBD1 (5 bases). The ends were cut back, 10 bases at V and 4 bases at J, with 13 bases in the middle. The germline CDR1 and CDR2 sequences are LNHDA and SQIVND (reference sequence). The CDR3 sequence is 13 residues long.

The chain joins TRBV2 to TRBJ1-5; D remains unclear. CDR3 size: 14 residues. Trimming removed 6 bases at V and 6 bases at J, with 15 bases between. Looked up from germline, CDR1 is SNHLY and CDR2 is FYNNEI. CDR3 residues: CASRKGPEGQPQHF. CDR3 DNA: TGTGCCAGCAGGAAAGGACCCGAGGGTCAGCCCCAGCATTTT. Using reference TRBV2 and TRBJ1-5 for the parts outside the CDR3, the full variable domain is EPEVTQTPSHQVTQMGQEVILRCVPISNHLYFYWYRQILGQKVEFLVSFYNNEISEKSEIFDDQFSVERPDGSNFTLKIRSTKLEDSAMYFCASRKGPEGQPQHFGDGTRLSIL.

In this sample, this clone turned up once. J is TRBJ2-1 and V is TRBV19; 7 bases line up with TRBD1. The CDR3 runs 16 residues. V lost 5 bases and J lost 0; bases outside the gene matches: 7. From germline, CDR1 is LNHDA and CDR2 SQIVND (reference sequence). The CDR3 here is CASSGPRDSSYNEQFF. Written as DNA, the CDR3 is TGTGCCAGTAGTGGTCCCCGGGACAGCTCCTACAATGAGCAGTTCTTC.

The chain carries TRBV5-1 and TRBJ1-1; no firm D call. Per germline, CDR1 SGHRS and CDR2 YFSETQ. The ends were cut back, 2 bases at V and 0 bases at J, with 14 bases in the middle. This CDR3 is built from 16 residues. CDR3 sequence reads: CASSFQGLGMNTEAFF. The CDR3 region has the DNA TGCGCCAGCAGCTTCCAAGGGTTGGGGATGAACACTGAAGCTTTCTTT.

This chain connects TRBV5-1 to TRBJ2-5; 8 nucleotides match TRBD2. The CDR3 runs to 15 residues. Germline CDR1 SGHRS, CDR2 YFSETQ. The V and J ends lost 4 bases and 11 bases, in that order; junction bases with no gene match: 16. The CDR3 here is CASSPDRQGLGEQYF. The CDR3 nucleotides are TGCGCCAGCAGCCCGGACCGGCAGGGACTAGGAGAGCAGTACTTC.

The V call is TRBV6-5, the J call TRBJ1-2; 8 nucleotides align to TRBD1. Germline loops: CDR1 MNHEY, CDR2 SVGAGI. J lost 5 bases, V lost 6 bases, and 5 bases had no gene match. The CDR3 spans 13 residues. CDR3 amino acids: CASRDREGYGYTF. Written as DNA, the CDR3 is TGTGCCAGCAGGGACAGGGAGGGGTATGGCTACACCTTC.

This chain uses TRBV2 with TRBJ1-2; no clear D gene. This CDR3 has 14 amino acids. In germline, CDR1 is SNHLY, CDR2 FYNNEI. V was pared by 5 bases and J by 1 base, with 11 bases between. This chain's CDR3 is CASSPLSGNYGYTF. CDR3 nucleotide sequence: TGTGCCAGCAGTCCCTTGTCGGGTAACTATGGCTACACCTTC.

V usage is TRBV6-5 and J usage is TRBJ2-3; D possibly matches TRBD1 or TRBD2 (5 bases each). The CDR3 runs to 14 residues. Germline values: CDR1 MNHEY, CDR2 SVGAGI. Trimming took 2 bases from V and 2 from J, leaving 8 bases between them. CDR3 DNA: TGTGCCAGCAGTTACCCCGGGACCACAGATACGCAGTATTTT. The encoded protein is CASSYPGTTDTQYF.

This clone was detected a few times. The rearrangement joins TRBV5-1 to TRBJ2-2, with D possibly TRBD2 on 5 matching bases. The germline CDR1 and CDR2 sequences are SGHRS and YFSETQ. Trimming stripped 9 bases from V and 7 bases from J, with 13 bases between. CDR3 length: 12 amino acids. The CDR3, as DNA: TGCGCCACCCAGAGGGCTGACGGGGAGCTGTTTTTT. As protein: CATQRADGELFF.

This clone was seen only once. The chain couples TRBV6-6 to TRBJ2-3; D might be TRBD1 (5 bases). V was trimmed by 2 bases and J by 0 bases, leaving 9 bases between them. The CDR3 contains 15 residues. The germline V gene has CDR1 MNHNY and CDR2 SVGAGI (reference sequence). Here the CDR3 DNA reads TGTGCCAGCAGTTACGACAGCTCTAGCACAGATACGCAGTATTTT. It is translated as CASSYDSSSTDTQYF.

CDR3 region: CASSPAGEQFF. The CDR3, as DNA: TGTGCCAGCAGCCCTGCGGGCGAGCAGTTCTTC. The rearrangement uses TRBV7-9 and TRBJ2-1, with D possibly being TRBD2 (5 bases). Germline CDR1 reads SEHNR; CDR2 reads FQNEAQ (reference sequence). The CDR3 runs 11 residues. V lost 5 bases to trimming and J lost 10 bases, with 9 bases between them.